This T cell receptor (beta chain) is drawn from a study of response to subunit inactivated influenza vaccine (dated by TCRdb to the late 2010s). Background on the whole study: The study used deep quantitative T cell receptor repertoire profiling to track responses to a trivalent subunit inactivated influenza vaccine. Results and caveats for the whole study, not just this receptor: According to the authors, only a limited number of new T cells may be recruited by each seasonal influenza vaccination.

The CDR3, from cysteine to phenylalanine, totals 14 residues. The read is trimmed to its CDR3 DNA, 42 bases read in frame from base 1. V sheds 5 bases and J sheds 3 bases, leaving 8 bases between their ends. As encoded in the germline V gene (reference sequence), CDR1 is MNHEY while CDR2 is SMNVEV. With regard to this clonotype: It has no known antigen specificity. Base qualities are missing; no much larger clone stands one base away.

The library was produced with RT-PCR. The run used an Illumina HiSeq 2500. TCRdb reprocessed the public reads (quality trimming at Q25 with fastp, clone calling with MiXCR) and kept in-frame beta chains. Identical CDR3 proteins give one entry, which carries the most common genes and DNA. This sample is represented by hundreds of thousands of distinct CDR3 sequences; 14% of them were singletons. About 7.4% of the sample rests with the top ten. This receptor was identified in a man between 45 and 60 years old who received an inactivated influenza vaccine. Donor details come from another sample of the same person, matched by shared clones. The material sequenced was PBMCs from blood, taken about 14 days before vaccination. Recombination joined TRBV27 with TRBJ2-6; the D segment cannot be called with confidence. The DNA sequence reads TGTGCCAGCAGTATCGGTTATGGGGCCAACGTCCTGACTTTC. This sequence encodes CASSIGYGANVLTF.